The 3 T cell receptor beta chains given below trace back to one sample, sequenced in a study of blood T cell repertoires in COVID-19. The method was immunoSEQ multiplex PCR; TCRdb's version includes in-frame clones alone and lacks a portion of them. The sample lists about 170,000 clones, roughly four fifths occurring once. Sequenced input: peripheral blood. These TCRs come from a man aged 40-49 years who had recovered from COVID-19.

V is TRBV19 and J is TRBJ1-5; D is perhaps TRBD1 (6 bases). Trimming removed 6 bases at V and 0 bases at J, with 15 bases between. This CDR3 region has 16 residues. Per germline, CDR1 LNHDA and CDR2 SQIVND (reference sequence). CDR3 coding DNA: TGTGCCAGTAGACCAAGGACAGTTTATAGCAATCAGCCCCAGCATTTT. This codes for CASRPRTVYSNQPQHF.

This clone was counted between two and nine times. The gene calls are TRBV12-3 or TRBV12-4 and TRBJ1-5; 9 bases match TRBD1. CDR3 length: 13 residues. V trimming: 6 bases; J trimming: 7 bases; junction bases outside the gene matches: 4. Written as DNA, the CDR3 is TGTGCCAGCAGAACGGGACAGGGCCAGCCCCAGCATTTT. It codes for CASRTGQGQPQHF.

The CDR3 is CASSYATSGGYEQYF. The CDR3 region has the DNA TGTGCCAGCAGTTACGCTACTAGCGGAGGCTACGAGCAGTACTTC. V is TRBV6-6 and J is TRBJ2-7; TRBD2 matches at 8 bases. Germline V CDR1 and CDR2: MNHNY, SVGAGI (reference sequence). Trimming at V came to 2 bases and at J to 3 bases, leaving 6 bases not matched to a gene. This CDR3 spans 15 amino acids.